This TCR beta chain was profiled in a study of T cells in Graves' hyperthyroidism and ophthalmopathy. Study conclusions and caveats: Blood shared most expanded thyroid clonotypes above 0.001.

As for this clonotype: Its specificity is not known.

What was amplified from RNA transcripts were TCR beta CDR3 regions. TCR CDR3 underwent first-round RT-PCR with the HTBI primer set. From the multiplex PCR reads, TCRdb called clonotypes with MiXCR, one entry per CDR3 protein. The table includes roughly 500,000 distinct CDR3 sequences, roughly 22% detected once. The V segment lost 2 bases and the J segment 7 bases; nucleotides outside the gene matches: 8. CDR1 and CDR2 from the germline V gene are KGHSH and LQKENI. The CDR3 is 15 residues long. A Clinical Activity Score of at least 3, a NOSPECS grade of at least 4 and a duration under 3 months were recorded in the ophthalmopathy patients. Uncontrolled infection, other autoimmune disease, pregnancy or lactation excluded patients. Fresh peripheral blood, 10 ml, yielded the PBMCs.

The rearrangement links TRBV18 to TRBJ2-1; 7 bases fit TRBD2. The receptor was derived from an older woman with Graves' ophthalmopathy. Sequenced material: blood. This CDR3 is CASSPSAGVGNEQFF. CDR3 coding DNA: TGTGCCAGCTCACCATCGGCGGGAGTGGGGAATGAGCAGTTCTTC.